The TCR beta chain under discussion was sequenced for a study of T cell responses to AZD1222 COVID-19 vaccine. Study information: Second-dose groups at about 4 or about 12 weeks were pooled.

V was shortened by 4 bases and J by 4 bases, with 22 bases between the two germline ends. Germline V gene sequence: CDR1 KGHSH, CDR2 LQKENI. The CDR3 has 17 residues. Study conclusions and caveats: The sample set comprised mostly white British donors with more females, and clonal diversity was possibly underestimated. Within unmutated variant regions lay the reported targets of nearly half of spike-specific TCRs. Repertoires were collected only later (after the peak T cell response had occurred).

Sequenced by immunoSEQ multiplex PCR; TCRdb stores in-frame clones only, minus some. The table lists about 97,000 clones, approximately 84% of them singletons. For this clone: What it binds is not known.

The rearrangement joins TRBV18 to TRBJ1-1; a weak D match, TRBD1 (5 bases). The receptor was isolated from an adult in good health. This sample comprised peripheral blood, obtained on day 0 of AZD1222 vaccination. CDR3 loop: CASSLMARNRQGTEAFF. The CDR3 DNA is TGTGCCAGCTCACTAATGGCACGGAACAGGCAGGGCACTGAAGCTTTCTTT.